The clone carrying this T cell receptor (beta chain) has a handful of counts. This entry belongs to a study of CD8+CD57+ T cells in acquired aplastic anemia. By flow cytometry, patients selected for sequencing had shown an expansion of CD8+CD57+ cells. Genomic DNA acted as the template from which TCR beta VDJ combination and CDR3 sequence profiling were carried out. TCRdb redid the calling of the reads with MiXCR, one entry per CDR3 protein. The sample contains 450,000 to 550,000 distinct CDR3 sequences, about a third of which appear only once. CDR3 size: 11 residues. CDR1 and CDR2 from the germline V gene are SQVTM and ANQGSEA. Trimming removed 7 bases at V and 6 bases at J, with 13 bases between.

Sequenced material: sorted CD4+, CD8+, or CD8+CD57+ T cells (not recorded which) from PBMCs. The clonotype originates from a human donor with aplastic anemia. The chain is built from TRBV29-1 and TRBJ2-7; unclear D gene. This chain's CDR3 is CSGLFESEQYF. The CDR3, as DNA: TGCAGCGGCCTCTTTGAGTCCGAGCAGTACTTC.